The T cell receptor beta chain under discussion was sequenced for a study of blood T cell repertoires in COVID-19. Study-wide context: Material from acute and convalescent COVID-19 was sourced from the United States, Italy and Spain. T cells, B-cell-depleted T cells, or PBMCs provided the cDNA or gDNA that served as material.

In terms of age and location, participants ranged from about 18 to 95 years and lived in about two dozen US areas. Participants' own reports of clinical history determined their cohort assignment. Germline-derived CDR1 and CDR2 are SGDLS and YYNGEE. The CDR3 is 15 amino acids. The V gene end was trimmed by 3 bases and the J gene end by 4 bases; junction bases not matched to a gene: 7. The repertoire was sequenced with immunoSEQ multiplex PCR; TCRdb's copy has only in-frame clones and lacks some. The sample consists of more than 200,000 clones, approximately 80% of them appearing once. This chain joins TRBV9 and TRBJ1-2; the match to TRBD1 covers 9 bases. The sample taken for sequencing was PBMCs or T cells enriched from blood (not recorded which). This sequence originates from a middle-aged woman with acute COVID-19. The CDR3 protein is CASSAAWDRAYGYTF. CDR3 DNA sequence: TGTGCCAGCAGCGCAGCCTGGGACAGGGCCTATGGCTACACCTTC.